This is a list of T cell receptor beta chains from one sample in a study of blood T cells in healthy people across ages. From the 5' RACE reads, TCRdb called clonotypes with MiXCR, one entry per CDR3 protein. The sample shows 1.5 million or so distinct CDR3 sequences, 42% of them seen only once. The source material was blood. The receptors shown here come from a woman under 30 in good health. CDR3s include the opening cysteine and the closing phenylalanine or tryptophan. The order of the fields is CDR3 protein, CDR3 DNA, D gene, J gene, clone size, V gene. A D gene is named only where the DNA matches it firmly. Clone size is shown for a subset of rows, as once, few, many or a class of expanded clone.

CDR3aa: CASSPGTSGSFYEQCF
CDR3nt: TGCGCCAGCAGCCCCGGGACTAGCGGGAGCTTCTACGAGCAGTGCTTC
d_gene: TRBD2
j_gene: TRBJ2-4
abundance: -
v_gene: TRBV5-1

CDR3aa: CASSVGGGGYTF
CDR3nt: TGTGCCAGCAGCGTAGGAGGGGGTGGCTACACCTTC
d_gene: -
j_gene: TRBJ1-2
abundance: -
v_gene: TRBV9

CDR3aa: CASSPTREWEEQYF
CDR3nt: TGTGCCAGCAGCCCTACCCGTGAGTGGGAGGAGCAGTACTTC
d_gene: -
j_gene: TRBJ2-5
abundance: once
v_gene: TRBV12-3/TRBV12-4

CDR3aa: CASRPTGGAGYGYTF
CDR3nt: TGTGCCAGCAGGCCAACAGGGGGCGCGGGCTATGGCTACACCTTC
d_gene: TRBD1
j_gene: TRBJ1-2
abundance: -
v_gene: TRBV27

CDR3aa: CAGSLGGTAKNIQYF
CDR3nt: TGTGCCGGCAGCTTAGGGGGGACCGCCAAAAACATTCAGTACTTC
d_gene: -
j_gene: TRBJ2-4
abundance: -
v_gene: TRBV7-2

CDR3aa: CASSLNPTLGYEQYF
CDR3nt: TGTGCCAGCAGCTTAAATCCCACTCTGGGCTACGAGCAGTACTTC
d_gene: -
j_gene: TRBJ2-7
abundance: -
v_gene: TRBV7-2

CDR3aa: CASSGDQLGLSGNTIYF
CDR3nt: TGTGCCAGCAGTGGGGATCAACTTGGTCTCTCTGGAAACACCATATATTTT
d_gene: -
j_gene: TRBJ1-3
abundance: -
v_gene: TRBV2

CDR3aa: CASRPGLVKNIQYF
CDR3nt: TGTGCCAGCAGACCCGGACTAGTCAAAAACATTCAGTACTTC
d_gene: TRBD2
j_gene: TRBJ2-4
abundance: -
v_gene: TRBV28

CDR3aa: CASSFTSGGVSTDTQYF
CDR3nt: TGTGCCAGCAGCTTCACTAGCGGGGGTGTTAGCACAGATACGCAGTATTTT
d_gene: TRBD2
j_gene: TRBJ2-3
abundance: -
v_gene: TRBV7-8

CDR3aa: CSARPGLAGASNEQFF
CDR3nt: TGCAGTGCTAGGCCGGGACTAGCGGGAGCAAGCAATGAGCAGTTCTTC
d_gene: TRBD2
j_gene: TRBJ2-1
abundance: -
v_gene: TRBV20-1

CDR3aa: CASSGGTESNQPQHF
CDR3nt: TGTGCCAGCAGCGGGGGGACGGAGAGCAATCAGCCCCAGCATTTT
d_gene: -
j_gene: TRBJ1-5
abundance: -
v_gene: TRBV7-9

CDR3aa: CASSQDGSDIINEKLFF
CDR3nt: TGCGCCAGCAGCCAAGATGGCAGCGATATAATTAATGAAAAACTGTTTTTT
d_gene: -
j_gene: TRBJ1-4
abundance: few
v_gene: TRBV4-1

CDR3aa: CASRYRERGTYEQYF
CDR3nt: TGTGCCAGCAGGTACAGGGAAAGAGGCACCTACGAGCAGTACTTC
d_gene: -
j_gene: TRBJ2-7
abundance: -
v_gene: TRBV27

CDR3aa: CASSPQSAYEQYF
CDR3nt: TGTGCCAGCAGCCCTCAAAGCGCCTACGAGCAGTACTTC
d_gene: -
j_gene: TRBJ2-7
abundance: few
v_gene: TRBV11-2

CDR3aa: CASSLPGGGQPQHF
CDR3nt: TGTGCCAGCAGCTTGCCAGGGGGTGGCCAGCCCCAGCATTTT
d_gene: TRBD1
j_gene: TRBJ1-5
abundance: few
v_gene: TRBV5-5

CDR3aa: CASSFPREGTQETQFF
CDR3nt: TGTGCCAGCAGCTTCCCGCGGGAGGGTACACAAGAGACCCAGTTCTTC
d_gene: TRBD2
j_gene: TRBJ2-1
abundance: -
v_gene: TRBV7-2

CDR3aa: CASLGQTNEQFF
CDR3nt: TGTGCCAGCTTGGGACAAACCAATGAGCAGTTCTTC
d_gene: -
j_gene: TRBJ2-1
abundance: few
v_gene: TRBV11-2

CDR3aa: CASQGSSYGYTF
CDR3nt: TGTGCCAGCCAAGGATCCAGCTATGGCTACACCTTC
d_gene: -
j_gene: TRBJ1-2
abundance: -
v_gene: TRBV12-3/TRBV12-4

CDR3aa: CASNSVSSSYNEQFF
CDR3nt: TGTGCCAGCAATTCCGTGTCGAGCTCCTACAATGAGCAGTTCTTC
d_gene: -
j_gene: TRBJ2-1
abundance: few
v_gene: TRBV12-3/TRBV12-4

CDR3aa: CSVETRGSGTDNEQFF
CDR3nt: TGCAGCGTTGAGACGAGGGGTAGCGGCACAGACAATGAGCAGTTCTTC
d_gene: -
j_gene: TRBJ2-1
abundance: few
v_gene: TRBV29-1

CDR3aa: CRASRAGGNQETQYF
CDR3nt: TGCAGGGCTAGCCGGGCGGGGGGGAACCAAGAGACCCAGTACTTC
d_gene: TRBD2
j_gene: TRBJ2-5
abundance: -
v_gene: TRBV20-1

CDR3aa: CASSQDTQGSSYNSPLHF
CDR3nt: TGTGCCAGCAGCCAAGATACCCAGGGGAGCTCCTATAATTCACCCCTCCACTTT
d_gene: -
j_gene: TRBJ1-6
abundance: -
v_gene: TRBV4-2

CDR3aa: CASSEYGTAGGDNEQFF
CDR3nt: TGTGCCAGCAGTGAATATGGGACAGCGGGAGGGGACAATGAGCAGTTCTTC
d_gene: TRBD2
j_gene: TRBJ2-1
abundance: few
v_gene: TRBV25-1

CDR3aa: CASRPQGIGTGELFF
CDR3nt: TGTGCCAGCAGGCCGCAGGGGATAGGCACCGGGGAGCTGTTTTTT
d_gene: -
j_gene: TRBJ2-2
abundance: -
v_gene: TRBV2

CDR3aa: CASSLWGKWLTF
CDR3nt: TGTGCCAGCAGCCTCTGGGGGAAATGGCTCACCTTC
d_gene: -
j_gene: TRBJ1-2
abundance: -
v_gene: TRBV6-5

CDR3aa: CASSLVADIQYF
CDR3nt: TGTGCCAGCAGTTTGGTCGCCGACATTCAGTACTTC
d_gene: -
j_gene: TRBJ2-4
abundance: -
v_gene: TRBV12-3/TRBV12-4

CDR3aa: CASSLPRTSGTGDTQYF
CDR3nt: TGTGCCAGCAGCCTGCCCCGGACTAGCGGAACCGGGGATACGCAGTATTTT
d_gene: TRBD2
j_gene: TRBJ2-3
abundance: -
v_gene: TRBV7-2

CDR3aa: CASSQDPLLAVIQNEQFF
CDR3nt: TGTGCCAGCAGCCAAGATCCCCTACTAGCGGTGATACAGAATGAGCAGTTCTTC
d_gene: TRBD2
j_gene: TRBJ2-1
abundance: few
v_gene: TRBV4-2

CDR3aa: CASSQGGQGNYNEQFF
CDR3nt: TGTGCCAGCAGCCAAGGGGGACAGGGGAATTACAATGAGCAGTTCTTC
d_gene: TRBD1
j_gene: TRBJ2-1
abundance: few
v_gene: TRBV3-1

CDR3aa: CASSPSSGTLHEQFF
CDR3nt: TGTGCCAGCAGTCCGTCTAGCGGAACCCTACATGAGCAGTTCTTC
d_gene: TRBD2
j_gene: TRBJ2-1
abundance: -
v_gene: TRBV28

CDR3aa: CASGLRLAGGRDNEQFF
CDR3nt: TGTGCTAGTGGTTTGAGACTAGCGGGAGGGCGGGACAATGAGCAGTTCTTC
d_gene: TRBD2
j_gene: TRBJ2-1
abundance: -
v_gene: TRBV12-5

CDR3aa: CDSSLSGHTETQYF
CDR3nt: TGTGACAGCAGCCTCTCGGGACATACGGAGACCCAGTACTTC
d_gene: -
j_gene: TRBJ2-5
abundance: -
v_gene: TRBV3-1

CDR3aa: CASSQRRERAYNEQFF
CDR3nt: TGTGCCAGCAGCCAAAGAAGAGAGAGGGCCTACAATGAGCAGTTCTTC
d_gene: -
j_gene: TRBJ2-1
abundance: few
v_gene: TRBV3-1

CDR3aa: CASTTFGNEQYF
CDR3nt: TGTGCCAGCACTACCTTCGGAAATGAGCAGTACTTC
d_gene: -
j_gene: TRBJ2-5
abundance: -
v_gene: TRBV6-2/TRBV6-3

CDR3aa: CASSSRREGLYEQYF
CDR3nt: TGTGCCAGCAGCTCCCGGCGGGAGGGCCTCTACGAGCAGTACTTC
d_gene: TRBD2
j_gene: TRBJ2-7
abundance: -
v_gene: TRBV7-9

CDR3aa: CSVDMGNTGELFF
CDR3nt: TGCAGCGTTGATATGGGGAACACCGGGGAGCTGTTTTTT
d_gene: -
j_gene: TRBJ2-2
abundance: few
v_gene: TRBV29-1

CDR3aa: CAIGQSTDTQYF
CDR3nt: TGTGCCATCGGACAGAGCACAGATACGCAGTATTTT
d_gene: -
j_gene: TRBJ2-3
abundance: -
v_gene: TRBV27

CDR3aa: CSVQAGSYNEQFF
CDR3nt: TGCAGCGTCCAGGCAGGCTCCTACAATGAGCAGTTCTTC
d_gene: -
j_gene: TRBJ2-1
abundance: few
v_gene: TRBV29-1

CDR3aa: CSASRERETQFF
CDR3nt: TGCAGTGCTAGTCGGGAGCGGGAGACCCAGTTCTTC
d_gene: TRBD2
j_gene: TRBJ2-1
abundance: -
v_gene: TRBV20-1

CDR3aa: CASSPEQGSYGYTF
CDR3nt: TGTGCCAGCAGCCCGGAACAGGGGAGCTATGGCTACACCTTC
d_gene: TRBD1
j_gene: TRBJ1-2
abundance: -
v_gene: TRBV3-1

CDR3aa: CSAPRGTSGRFPDTQYF
CDR3nt: TGCAGTGCTCCCCGGGGGACTAGCGGGAGATTCCCAGATACGCAGTATTTT
d_gene: TRBD2
j_gene: TRBJ2-3
abundance: few
v_gene: TRBV20-1

CDR3aa: CSVMTDRWDGQPQHF
CDR3nt: TGCAGCGTTATGACCGACAGGTGGGACGGGCAGCCCCAGCATTTT
d_gene: -
j_gene: TRBJ1-5
abundance: -
v_gene: TRBV29-1

CDR3aa: CASSLDPTLDTQYF
CDR3nt: TGTGCCAGCAGCTTAGATCCAACATTAGATACGCAGTATTTT
d_gene: -
j_gene: TRBJ2-3
abundance: few
v_gene: TRBV11-2

CDR3aa: CASSDLAGESDTQYF
CDR3nt: TGCGCCAGCAGTGATCTAGCGGGAGAGTCAGATACGCAGTATTTT
d_gene: TRBD2
j_gene: TRBJ2-3
abundance: few
v_gene: TRBV10-1

CDR3aa: CASRRTVSSYNEQFF
CDR3nt: TGTGCCAGCAGACGGACAGTGAGCTCCTACAATGAGCAGTTCTTC
d_gene: -
j_gene: TRBJ2-1
abundance: few
v_gene: TRBV4-2

CDR3aa: CASSQGRSAGSQDTQYF
CDR3nt: TGTGCCAGCAGCCAAGGGCGATCAGCGGGATCCCAAGATACGCAGTATTTT
d_gene: TRBD2
j_gene: TRBJ2-3
abundance: -
v_gene: TRBV3-1

CDR3aa: CASSSPGQGLTVTQYF
CDR3nt: TGTGCCAGCAGTTCACCGGGACAGGGACTCACAGTTACGCAGTATTTT
d_gene: TRBD1
j_gene: TRBJ2-3
abundance: -
v_gene: TRBV28

CDR3aa: CASSGLTTGTCEQYF
CDR3nt: TGTGCCAGCAGCGGCCTCACGACAGGGACCTGCGAGCAGTACTTC
d_gene: TRBD1
j_gene: TRBJ2-7
abundance: -
v_gene: TRBV7-9

CDR3aa: CASSPGTIPYEQYF
CDR3nt: TGTGCCAGCAGTCCCGGGACTATCCCCTACGAGCAGTACTTC
d_gene: TRBD2
j_gene: TRBJ2-7
abundance: medium-sized
v_gene: TRBV27

CDR3aa: CSARPLGITGGGNQPQHF
CDR3nt: TGCAGTGCTAGACCCTTAGGGATCACAGGGGGCGGCAATCAGCCCCAGCATTTT
d_gene: TRBD1
j_gene: TRBJ1-5
abundance: -
v_gene: TRBV20-1

CDR3aa: CASSLGKGSFSYEQYF
CDR3nt: TGTGCCAGCAGCTTAGGGAAGGGATCCTTCTCCTACGAGCAGTACTTC
d_gene: -
j_gene: TRBJ2-7
abundance: -
v_gene: TRBV11-2

CDR3aa: CATSDADIMNTEAFF
CDR3nt: TGTGCCACCAGTGATGCGGACATTATGAACACTGAAGCTTTCTTT
d_gene: -
j_gene: TRBJ1-1
abundance: -
v_gene: TRBV24-1

CDR3aa: CASSHGHTDTQYF
CDR3nt: TGTGCCAGCAGTCACGGGCACACAGATACGCAGTATTTT
d_gene: -
j_gene: TRBJ2-3
abundance: few
v_gene: TRBV12-3/TRBV12-4

CDR3aa: CASSLATGTSNLEQYF
CDR3nt: TGCGCCAGCAGCTTGGCCACGGGGACATCGAACCTCGAGCAGTACTTC
d_gene: -
j_gene: TRBJ2-7
abundance: -
v_gene: TRBV5-1